Ten or more counts support the clone carrying this T cell receptor (beta chain). Trimming took 0 bases from V and 7 from J, leaving 18 bases between them. The germline V gene encodes CDR1 GTSNPN and CDR2 SVGIG (reference sequence). CDR3 length equals 16 residues. This record comes from a study of regulatory T cells in long-lasting Graves disease. This sample's time point: newly diagnosed GD, antithyroid drugs for less than 3 months. TCR sequences were obtained from RNA taken from PBMCs. Sequencing libraries for TCR beta were prepared with iRepertoire HTBI primers and Arm-PCR of CDR3 regions. TCRdb called the multiplex PCR reads again in MiXCR, with one record for every CDR3 protein. The table lists some 220,000 distinct CDR3 sequences, roughly 19% of them singletons. The data were also submitted as part of a second study, on T cells in Graves' hyperthyroidism and ophthalmopathy. That paper adds: A 13 V-J signature model discriminated ophthalmopathy versus stable hyperthyroidism.

The TCR comes from a young woman with Graves disease. This chain joins TRBV30 and TRBJ2-2, with D possibly being TRBD2 (6 bases). Sequenced here: peripheral blood mononuclear cells (PBMCs), sampled at new diagnosis, from a patient treated with antithyroid drugs. CDR3: CAWSVISGGHGGELFF. The CDR3, as DNA: TGTGCCTGGAGTGTAATTAGTGGAGGGCATGGCGGGGAGCTGTTTTTT. Full variable domain (missing parts from reference TRBV30 and TRBJ2-2): SQTIHQWPATLVQPVGSPLSLECTVEGTSNPNLYWYRQAAGRGLQLLFYSVGIGQISSEVPQNLSASRPQDRQFILSSKKLLLSDSGFYLCAWSVISGGHGGELFFGEGSRLTVL.